The TCR beta chain described here comes from a study of blood T cell repertoires in COVID-19. At the level of the study: Sources were T cells, B-cell-depleted T cells, or PBMCs; the material itself was cDNA or gDNA.

Trimming left V 3 bases short and J 4 bases short, with 10 bases between. The CDR3 is 14 amino acids. Germline V gene data show CDR1 as MGHRA and CDR2 as YSYEKL. Repertoires were generated with immunoSEQ multiplex PCR, while TCRdb's copy carries only in-frame clones and drops some. The data contain around 300,000 clones, more than 80% of them singletons. This TCR was recovered from a woman in her thirties with active or convalescent COVID-19. The chain carries TRBV4-1 and TRBJ2-1; no reliable D call. The sequencing input was peripheral blood. This chain's CDR3 is CASSQAQAYNEQFF. The CDR3 bases are TGCGCCAGCAGCCAGGCCCAGGCGTACAATGAGCAGTTCTTC.